The T cell receptor beta chain under discussion was sequenced for a study of shared clonotypes between healthy human individuals. Study details: Aged between 18 and 49, the donors were a couple of women and a few men.

Terminally differentiated effector memory CD45RA+ cells were excluded by CCR7 positive selection of CD45RO-negative cells. Remarks on this clone: The identical CDR3 is also encoded by other nucleotide sequences in the sample.

Germline CDR1 SGHRS, CDR2 YFSETQ. V was trimmed by 0 bases and J by 1 base, leaving 5 bases between them. The CDR3 consists of 13 residues. TCRdb keeps only in-frame clones here, not all; method: immunoSEQ multiplex PCR. In the table there are approximately 600,000 clones, 85% to 95% of which are singletons. The receptor's source is a woman aged 25 to 45 in good health. This chain uses TRBV5-1 with TRBJ2-7, with unresolved D. The sample comprised naive CD8+ T cells sorted from blood. CDR3 coding DNA: TGCGCCAGCAGCTTGGTAGAGTCCTACGAGCAGTACTTC. Translating it yields CASSLVESYEQYF.